This passage covers 22 T cell receptor beta chains from one sample sequenced in a study of T cell repertoires in cytomegalovirus infection. TCRdb re-analysed the reads in MiXCR, keeping a single row per CDR3 protein. Of approximately 140,000 distinct CDR3 sequences listed, approximately 9.2% are singletons. The sequencing input was PBMCs. These receptors were taken from a human donor in good health (CMV status not recorded). Some clones in this sample may be carry-over from other donors' samples.

In its sample, this clonotype is medium-sized. The chain combines TRBV11-2 with TRBJ2-1, with D uncertain. The V end was cut by 3 bases, the J end by 8 bases, with 8 bases between. CDR3 length: 12 amino acids. The germline gives CDR1 SGHAT, CDR2 FQNNGV. CDR3 sequence (DNA): TGTGCCAGCAGCTTCGGAGAGGATGAGCAGTTCTTC. Residues: CASSFGEDEQFF.

In this sample, this clonotype turned up many times. The chain employs TRBV6-1 and TRBJ2-2, with D perhaps TRBD1 (5 bases). Germline V gene sequence: CDR1 MNHNS, CDR2 SASEGT. V was clipped by 7 bases and J by 5 bases, with 8 bases between them. The CDR3 contains 12 residues. The CDR3 DNA sequence: TGTGCCAGCAATCAGGGAACCGGGGAGCTGTTTTTT. Amino acid sequence: CASNQGTGELFF.

This clonotype was observed at least ten times. The CDR3 DNA sequence: TGCGCCAGCAGCCAAGGTTGGGGGGCCCCAGATACGCAGTATTTT. It is translated as CASSQGWGAPDTQYF. This chain uses TRBV4-1 with TRBJ2-3, with D perhaps given as TRBD1 or TRBD2 (6 bases each). In germline, CDR1 is MGHRA, CDR2 YSYEKL. The CDR3 consists of 15 residues. Trimming removed 1 base at V and 4 bases at J, with 12 bases between.

Ten or more counts support this clonotype. The CDR3, as DNA: TGTGCCAGCAGCTCCTCAGAGGCCGGCGAGCAGTACTTC. As protein: CASSSSEAGEQYF. This sequence joins TRBV5-4 and TRBJ2-7; D is unclear. The germline gives CDR1 SGHNT, CDR2 YYREEE (reference sequence). The CDR3 runs 13 residues. Trimming stripped 3 bases from V and 6 bases from J, with 13 bases between.

This clonotype was recorded many times. The genes are TRBV6-6 and TRBJ2-6; the D gene is possibly TRBD1 (5 bases). V lost 6 bases and J 0 bases, leaving 18 bases between the germline ends. The CDR3 extends over 18 amino acids. Germline-derived CDR1 and CDR2 are MNHNY and SVGAGI (reference sequence). The CDR3 region is CASSSAATEYSGANVLTF. The CDR3 DNA reads as TGTGCCAGCAGCTCAGCCGCGACAGAATACTCTGGGGCCAACGTCCTGACTTTC.

This clonotype showed up just a few times. V usage is TRBV12-3 or TRBV12-4 and J usage is TRBJ2-1; TRBD2 matches at 11 bases. J lost 6 bases, V lost 5 bases, and 3 bases had no gene match. The CDR3 is 14 residues long. The CDR3 region has the DNA TGTGCCAGCAGTCATAGCGGGGGGGCCAATGAGCAGTTCTTC. It is translated as CASSHSGGANEQFF.

This clonotype turned up a few times. The CDR3 coding sequence is TGTGCCAGCAGTACTAGCGGGGGCTCCTACGAGCAGTACTTC. This translates into CASSTSGGSYEQYF. The chain joins TRBV12-3 or TRBV12-4 to TRBJ2-7; 11 bases are a match to TRBD2. Trimming removed 5 bases from V and 0 bases from J; junction bases left unmatched: 0. This CDR3 region has 14 residues.

This clonotype was observed many times. The V and J genes are TRBV12-3 or TRBV12-4 and TRBJ1-2; TRBD1 agrees at 7 bases. CDR3 length equals 12 residues. V shed 1 base, J shed 8 bases, and the junction held 1 base outside the gene matches. The CDR3 spells CASSLGGGGYTF. CDR3 sequence (DNA): TGTGCCAGCAGTTTAGGAGGGGGCGGCTACACCTTC.

Many counts were recorded for this clonotype. J is TRBJ2-2 and V is TRBV28; maybe TRBD2 (5 bases). V was pared by 6 bases and J by 5 bases, with 10 bases between. The germline V gene has CDR1 MDHEN and CDR2 SYDVKM. The CDR3 contains 13 residues. CDR3 sequence reads: CASRSRGTGELFF. The CDR3 bases are TGTGCCAGCAGATCTCGAGGGACCGGGGAGCTGTTTTTT.

Notes on this clonotype: This clone may be a read error of a much larger clone one base away. The gene calls are TRBV28 and TRBJ2-3; no clear D. In germline, CDR1 is MDHEN, CDR2 SYDVKM. The CDR3 runs 14 residues. CDR3 bases: TGTGCCAGCGGTTTATCCCCGGCTATAGATACGCAGTATTTT. Amino acid sequence: CASGLSPAIDTQYF.

This clonotype came up many times. CDR3 sequence: CASNPTGGREETQYF. CDR3 nucleotide sequence: TGCGCCAGCAACCCTACGGGGGGTCGGGAGGAGACCCAGTACTTC. The chain recombines TRBV5-1 with TRBJ2-5, with 7 bases that match TRBD2. The CDR3 runs to 15 residues. With V trimmed by 6 bases and J by 5 bases, 13 bases remained unmatched. Germline V gene sequence: CDR1 SGHRS, CDR2 YFSETQ.

This clonotype was seen many times. The chain combines TRBV7-2 with TRBJ1-1; 10 bases fit TRBD1. The CDR3 loop spans 15 amino acids. The ends lost 5 bases at V and 5 bases at J; junction bases unmatched: 8. The germline CDR1 and CDR2 sequences are SGHTA and FQGNSA. CDR3 sequence (DNA): TGTGCCAGCAGCACGAGGGGACAGGGGACTACTGAAGCTTTCTTT. Translated: CASSTRGQGTTEAFF.

V and J are TRBV2 and TRBJ2-2; 9 bases align to TRBD1. V trimming: 6 bases; J trimming: 6 bases; junction bases outside the gene matches: 11. This CDR3 contains 16 residues. The germline gives CDR1 SNHLY, CDR2 FYNNEI. The CDR3 here is CASRGWDREYSGELFF. The CDR3 DNA sequence: TGTGCCAGCAGGGGATGGGACAGGGAATATTCCGGGGAGCTGTTTTTT.

The sample holds a few counts of this clonotype. The chain is built from TRBV5-1 and TRBJ2-1; 11 bases line up with TRBD1. The germline V gene encodes CDR1 SGHRS and CDR2 YFSETQ. V was pared by 4 bases and J by 6 bases, with 6 bases of the junction left unmatched. The length of the CDR3 is 15 residues. CDR3: CASSLPGTGGNEQFF. The CDR3 coding sequence is TGCGCCAGCAGCCTACCCGGGACAGGGGGCAATGAGCAGTTCTTC.

Only a few counts were recorded for this clonotype. The genes are TRBV2 and TRBJ1-1; the D gene is possibly TRBD1 (6 bases). Germline V gives CDR1 SNHLY, CDR2 FYNNEI. The germline V and J ends were trimmed by 11 bases and 1 base, with 14 bases remaining between them. The CDR3 is 13 amino acids. CDR3 sequence reads: CALSGQPNTEAFF. Written as DNA, the CDR3 is TGTGCCCTATCAGGACAGCCGAACACTGAAGCTTTCTTT.

In this sample, this clonotype turned up many times. J is TRBJ2-7 and V is TRBV20-1; no clear D. The ends were cut back, 3 bases at V and 2 bases at J, with 11 bases in the middle. The CDR3 consists of 13 residues. The V gene's germline CDR1 is DFQATT and CDR2 SNEGSKA (reference sequence). The DNA for the CDR3 is TGCAGTGCTAGCGGCGGCGAACCCTACGAGCAGTACTTC. This sequence encodes CSASGGEPYEQYF.

The chain combines TRBV7-7 with TRBJ2-2; the D gene is possibly TRBD1 (7 bases). The germline V and J ends were trimmed by 9 bases and 1 base, with 12 bases remaining between them. The CDR3 spans 14 residues. Germline loops: CDR1 SSHAT, CDR2 FNYEAQ (reference sequence). The CDR3 protein is CASRQGGNTGELFF. The CDR3 region has the DNA TGTGCCAGTAGACAGGGAGGGAACACCGGGGAGCTGTTTTTT.

Points on this clonotype: This may be a read error: a much more frequent sequence differs by one nucleotide. The gene calls are TRBV6-2 or TRBV6-3 and TRBJ1-1; no clear D gene. This CDR3 has 15 residues. Germline V gene sequence: CDR1 MNHEY, CDR2 SVGEGT. In nucleotides, the CDR3 is TGTGCCAGCAGTTACTCCCGTTCGGGGAACACTGAAGCTTCCTTT. Translation gives CASSYSRSGNTEASF.

This clonotype was counted many times. Here the CDR3 reads CASSLGSGTASSDTQYF. DNA for the CDR3: TGTGCCAGCAGTTTGGGATCCGGGACGGCATCCTCAGATACGCAGTATTTT. V usage is TRBV6-5 and J usage is TRBJ2-3, with D perhaps being TRBD1 or TRBD2 (5 bases each). V gave up 4 bases and J gave up 4 bases, with 21 bases separating them. CDR3 size: 17 residues. CDR1 is MNHEY, CDR2 SVGAGI, per germline.

This clonotype was observed at least ten times. The chain joins TRBV5-1 to TRBJ2-7, with 8 bases identical to TRBD1. Trimming at V came to 4 bases and at J to 5 bases, leaving 8 bases not matched to a gene. Germline loops: CDR1 SGHRS, CDR2 YFSETQ. CDR3 length equals 14 residues. The CDR3 reads CASSPRQGKDEQYF. The CDR3 DNA follows: TGCGCCAGCAGCCCGCGACAGGGGAAGGACGAGCAGTACTTC.

This chain connects TRBV30 to TRBJ2-7, with D perhaps TRBD1 (6 bases). This CDR3 has 12 residues. Per germline, CDR1 GTSNPN and CDR2 SVGIG (reference sequence). Trimming took 0 bases from V and 9 from J, leaving 12 bases between them. CDR3 sequence: CAWSVQGGLQYF. DNA of the CDR3: TGTGCCTGGAGTGTACAAGGGGGTCTGCAGTACTTC.

In this sample, this clonotype turned up a few times. J is TRBJ1-4 and V is TRBV18, with D possibly matching TRBD1 (5 bases). CDR1 and CDR2 (germline): KGHSH, LQKENI. The CDR3 is made up of 16 amino acids. Between the trimmed V and J ends, which lost 4 bases and 6 bases, there was a span of 18 bases. The CDR3 DNA reads as TGTGCCAGCTCACTCGCGCATGGGTTCAGGGATGAAAAACTGTTTTTT. Residues: CASSLAHGFRDEKLFF.